Listed below are T cell receptor beta chains from one sample, sequenced in a study of CD8 T cells in Susac syndrome. TCRdb reprocessed the immunoSEQ multiplex PCR reads via MiXCR and lists one record per CDR3 protein. The sample carries roughly 200,000 distinct CDR3 sequences, approximately 95% recorded once. Sequencing input: CD4+ T cells from PBMCs. The receptors derive from a human donor with multiple sclerosis. The CDR3 runs from the conserved cysteine through the conserved F or W. The order of the fields is CDR3 protein, CDR3 DNA, V gene, clone size, D gene, J gene. The D gene is left open where the match is weak. Clone size is shown for a subset of rows, as once, few, many or a class of expanded clone.

CAWSYGTSGGVDEQFF	TGTGCCTGGAGTTACGGGACTAGCGGGGGAGTGGATGAGCAGTTCTTC	TRBV30	once	TRBD2	TRBJ2-1
CASSYRQGTGFVREAFF	TGCGCCAGCAGCTACAGACAGGGGACGGGTTTCGTTCGGGAAGCTTTCTTT	TRBV5-1	NA	TRBD1	TRBJ1-1
CASSQVWTSDYGYTF	TGCGCCAGCAGCCAAGTTTGGACGAGTGATTATGGCTACACCTTC	TRBV4-1	NA	NA	TRBJ1-2
CSARASREETQYF	TGCAGTGCTAGGGCTTCGAGGGAAGAGACCCAGTACTTC	TRBV20-1	NA	NA	TRBJ2-5
CASSPQGGAHQETQYF	TGTGCCAGCAGCCCCCAGGGCGGGGCCCACCAAGAGACCCAGTACTTC	TRBV14	once	NA	TRBJ2-5
CSARDWDRENEQFF	TGCAGTGCTAGAGATTGGGACAGGGAGAATGAGCAGTTCTTC	TRBV20-1	NA	TRBD1	TRBJ2-1
CSPDKQETQYF	TGCAGTCCCGACAAACAAGAGACCCAGTACTTC	TRBV20-1	NA	NA	TRBJ2-5
CASSLWSYYEQYF	TGTGCCAGCAGTCTCTGGTCCTACTACGAGCAGTACTTC	TRBV28	once	NA	TRBJ2-7
CASSQDLREQFF	TGCGCCAGCAGCCAAGATCTGAGGGAGCAGTTCTTC	TRBV4-1	few	NA	TRBJ2-1
CASSLQGTLHF	TGTGCCAGCAGCTTACAAGGAACCCTCCACTTT	TRBV7-2	NA	NA	TRBJ1-6
CASSIAELAKNIQYF	TGTGCCAGTAGTATAGCTGAATTAGCCAAAAACATTCAGTACTTC	TRBV19	NA	NA	TRBJ2-4
CASSPPAVSYEQYF	TGTGCCAGCAGCCCGCCAGCAGTTTCCTACGAGCAGTACTTC	TRBV7-9	NA	NA	TRBJ2-7
CSVEDRENHEQYF	TGCAGCGTTGAAGATCGAGAAAACCACGAGCAGTACTTC	TRBV29-1	NA	NA	TRBJ2-7
CASSLSQGNTYNEQFF	TGTGCCAGCAGCTTGTCTCAGGGAAACACCTACAATGAGCAGTTCTTC	TRBV5-4	NA	NA	TRBJ2-1
CASSRRGTGLHSSGANVLTF	TGTGCCAGCTCACGTCGCGGGACAGGCCTCCATAGCTCTGGGGCCAACGTCCTGACTTTC	TRBV18	NA	TRBD1	TRBJ2-6
CASHLSSNTEAFF	TGTGCCAGCCACTTGAGTTCCAACACTGAAGCTTTCTTT	TRBV12-3/TRBV12-4	NA	NA	TRBJ1-1
CASSQVPPTDGYTF	TGCGCCAGCAGCCAAGTTCCCCCGACAGATGGCTACACCTTC	TRBV4-3	NA	NA	TRBJ1-2
CAWSVIRAAYGSYNEQFF	TGTGCCTGGAGTGTCATCAGGGCAGCGTACGGCTCCTACAATGAGCAGTTCTTC	TRBV30	NA	NA	TRBJ2-1
CAWSRGYTEAFF	TGTGCCTGGAGTAGAGGGTACACTGAAGCTTTCTTT	TRBV30	once	NA	TRBJ1-1
CSASGQGYSRTEAFF	TGCAGCGCCTCGGGACAGGGGTATTCTAGAACTGAAGCTTTCTTT	TRBV29-1	NA	TRBD1	TRBJ1-1
CASSLPTTGPLHF	TGTGCCAGCAGTCTCCCAACGACAGGGCCCCTCCACTTT	TRBV28	NA	TRBD1	TRBJ1-6
CASGHLSGNRNTDTQYF	TGTGCCAGCGGCCACCTCTCGGGTAATCGAAACACAGATACGCAGTATTTT	TRBV7-9	NA	NA	TRBJ2-3
CASSPMETQYF	TGTGCCAGCAGCCCCATGGAGACCCAGTACTTC	TRBV7-9	NA	NA	TRBJ2-5
CASSSPGLAGGSTDTQYF	TGTGCCAGCAGCTCACCGGGACTAGCGGGGGGCTCCACAGATACGCAGTATTTT	TRBV7-9	NA	TRBD2	TRBJ2-3
CASLNGEPDNEQFF	TGCGCCAGCCTAAACGGGGAACCCGACAATGAGCAGTTCTTC	TRBV5-1	NA	NA	TRBJ2-1
CASTNPRPGSGNYGYTF	TGTGCCAGCACCAACCCTCGGCCAGGGAGTGGAAACTATGGCTACACCTTC	TRBV7-9	NA	NA	TRBJ1-2
CASSLVPLRDNEQFF	TGCGCCAGCAGCTTGGTCCCCTTAAGAGACAATGAGCAGTTCTTC	TRBV5-1	NA	NA	TRBJ2-1
CASSPRQASSYNSPLHF	TGTGCCAGCAGCCCCCGGCAGGCGAGCTCCTATAATTCACCCCTCCACTTT	TRBV7-3	NA	NA	TRBJ1-6
CSAGTVSSGANVLTF	TGCAGCGCTGGGACAGTAAGCTCTGGGGCCAACGTCCTGACTTTC	TRBV29-1	NA	TRBD1	TRBJ2-6
CASSVGGHTGELFF	TGTGCCAGCAGCGTAGGGGGGCACACCGGGGAGCTGTTTTTT	TRBV9	NA	NA	TRBJ2-2
CSVSAGTNTEAFF	TGCAGCGTGAGCGCAGGGACGAACACTGAAGCTTTCTTT	TRBV29-1	once	NA	TRBJ1-1
CASSLRHSPLHF	TGTGCCAGCAGTTTAAGACATTCACCCCTCCACTTT	TRBV28	NA	NA	TRBJ1-6
CASNRGGNTIYF	TGTGCCAGCAATAGGGGAGGAAACACCATATATTTT	TRBV5-6	NA	NA	TRBJ1-3
CASSSIPRDREYF	TGTGCCAGCAGTTCCATTCCCCGGGACAGGGAGTACTTC	TRBV28	NA	TRBD1	TRBJ2-5
CASSSEPSINSPLHF	TGTGCCAGCAGCTCGGAACCTTCCATAAATTCACCCCTCCACTTT	TRBV7-9	NA	NA	TRBJ1-6
CASSSILPYEQYF	TGTGCCAGCAGCTCCATCCTCCCCTACGAGCAGTACTTC	TRBV13	NA	NA	TRBJ2-7
CASSSRGGLAADTQYF	TGTGCCAGCAGCTCCCGGGGCGGGCTGGCGGCAGATACGCAGTATTTT	TRBV5-6	NA	NA	TRBJ2-3
CASSQDRGRSYTF	TGTGCCAGCAGCCAAGATCGAGGGAGAAGCTACACCTTC	TRBV3-1	NA	NA	TRBJ1-2